The 26 T cell receptor beta chains below come from one sample, sequenced in a study of blood T cells in healthy people across ages. Through a sample-barcoded 5' primer and a J-beta primer mix, a second PCR was run for about 6 to 11 cycles. A single record per CDR3 protein comes from TCRdb applying MiXCR to the 5' RACE reads. The table shows roughly 700,000 distinct CDR3 sequences, with around a quarter occurring only once. These same records also appear under a second study, on T cells of mothers and their children.

Sequencing used blood. These receptors originate from a boy younger than 18 in good health.

The chain uses TRBV7-6 and TRBJ1-4; a weak D match, TRBD1 (6 bases). Trimming left V 5 bases short and J 5 bases short, with 21 bases between. CDR1 is SGHVS, CDR2 FNYEAQ, per germline. The CDR3 covers 17 residues. CDR3 protein: CASSRPSLRGQNEKLFF. In DNA, the CDR3 is TGTGCCAGCAGCCGTCCTAGCCTCAGGGGCCAGAATGAAAAACTGTTTTTT.

Only a few counts were recorded for this clonotype. The V and J genes are TRBV11-2 and TRBJ2-5, with 8 bases lining up with TRBD2. Germline V CDR1 and CDR2: SGHAT, FQNNGV. The CDR3 spans 17 residues. V trimming: 0 bases; J trimming: 2 bases; junction bases outside the gene matches: 8. CDR3 nucleotides: TGTGCCAGCAGCTTAGAACCAGCGGGAGAATGGCAAGAGACCCAGTACTTC. This codes for CASSLEPAGEWQETQYF.

J is TRBJ2-5 and V is TRBV5-6, with TRBD1 identical over 7 bases. CDR3 length: 15 residues. Germline CDR1 and CDR2: SGHDT and YYEEEE. V dropped 4 bases and J dropped 2; count of bases not matched to a gene: 8. The chain's CDR3 is CASSPAGTAQETQYF. Written as DNA, the CDR3 is TGTGCCAGCAGCCCCGCCGGGACAGCGCAAGAGACCCAGTACTTC.

In this sample, this clonotype turned up a few times. CDR3 residues: CASSLASGGPNEQFF. CDR3 nucleotide sequence: TGTGCCAGCAGCTTAGCAAGCGGGGGTCCAAATGAGCAGTTCTTC. J is TRBJ2-1 and V is TRBV7-9; 8 bases align to TRBD2. The CDR3 has 15 amino acids. The V segment lost 0 bases and the J segment 7 bases; nucleotides outside the gene matches: 5. Germline lookup yields CDR1 SEHNR and CDR2 FQNEAQ (reference sequence).

This chain joins TRBV15 and TRBJ1-5; D is uncertain. The CDR3 sequence is 13 residues long. Trimming stripped 0 bases from V and 4 bases from J, with 4 bases between. Germline V gene lookup returns CDR1 LNHNV and CDR2 YYDKDF (reference sequence). CDR3 nucleotide sequence: TGTGCCACCAGCAGAGATCAGAATCAGCCCCAGCATTTT. It encodes CATSRDQNQPQHF.

The chain has TRBV6-5 and TRBJ2-7; D uncertain. This CDR3 has 14 amino acids. Trimming cost V 0 bases and J 4 bases, with 10 bases left between them. The germline V gene has CDR1 MNHEY and CDR2 SVGAGI. The CDR3 coding sequence is TGTGCCAGCAGTTACTCAAACAGCGCATACGAGCAGTACTTC. This encodes CASSYSNSAYEQYF.

This clonotype was counted between two and nine times. This chain uses TRBV29-1 with TRBJ2-7, with TRBD2 identical over 8 bases. With 5 bases clipped from V and 3 bases from J, the junction kept 9 bases outside the gene matches. Germline CDR1 reads SQVTM; CDR2 reads ANQGSEA. The CDR3 covers 14 residues. CDR3 residues: CSVSGTGLGYEQYF. CDR3 DNA: TGCAGCGTTTCCGGAACGGGACTAGGCTACGAGCAGTACTTC.

The rearrangement links TRBV20-1 to TRBJ2-2; TRBD1 agrees at 7 bases. The germline V gene has CDR1 DFQATT and CDR2 SNEGSKA (reference sequence). J was trimmed by 5 bases and V by 4 bases; bases with no gene match: 16. The CDR3 extends over 17 amino acids. CDR3 DNA: TGCAGTGCTATGACCTATATGACGGGACAGCCGACCGGGGAGCTGTTTTTT. Amino acids: CSAMTYMTGQPTGELFF.

The J gene is TRBJ2-5, the V gene TRBV7-8, with 11 bases fitting TRBD2. Germline lookup yields CDR1 SGHVS and CDR2 FQNEAQ. This CDR3 comprises 16 residues. The ends lost 2 bases at V and 7 bases at J; junction bases unmatched: 9. The CDR3 coding sequence is TGTGCCAGCAGCTTACTCCTAGCGGGAGGTATAGTGACCCAGTACTTC. This encodes CASSLLLAGGIVTQYF.

The chain couples TRBV12-3 or TRBV12-4 to TRBJ2-5; the D is unclear. The closer fit of TRBJ2-1 to the DNA end suggests the J call may be wrong. The CDR3 contains 13 residues. The CDR3 nucleotides are TGTGCCAGCAGTTTCCGAAGGTACAATGAGCAGTTCTTC. Translating it yields CASSFRRYNEQFF.

This chain joins TRBV29-1 and TRBJ1-2; TRBD1 agrees at 7 bases. The J segment lost 4 bases and the V segment lost 6 bases, leaving 8 bases of the junction unmatched. The CDR3 length is 13 residues. Germline loops: CDR1 SQVTM, CDR2 ANQGSEA. The CDR3 coding sequence is TGCAGCGTCAGGACAGGAGAAAGCTATGGCTACACCTTC. This gives the protein CSVRTGESYGYTF.

The V and J genes are TRBV4-1 and TRBJ2-3; a possible D gene is TRBD2 (5 bases). The CDR3 has 15 amino acids. Germline V gene lookup returns CDR1 MGHRA and CDR2 YSYEKL. V was trimmed by 3 bases and J by 2 bases, leaving 12 bases between them. The CDR3 DNA reads as TGCGCCAGCAGCCAGAGCGGTTTGTTCACAGATACGCAGTATTTT. Protein product: CASSQSGLFTDTQYF.

The genes are TRBV6-6 and TRBJ1-2; D uncertain. Germline V lookup: CDR1 MNHNY, CDR2 SVGAGI (reference sequence). The CDR3 spans 15 residues. V lost 3 bases, J lost 4 bases, and 15 bases lay in between. The DNA of the CDR3 is TGTGCCAGCAGTTATTTAGTTAGCGATGGCTATGGCTACACCTTC. Protein product: CASSYLVSDGYGYTF.

In this sample, this clonotype turned up a few times. V usage is TRBV12-3 or TRBV12-4 and J usage is TRBJ2-7; possibly TRBD1 for D (6 bases). The CDR3 has 13 amino acids. V lost 6 bases and J lost 5, with 14 bases in between. The CDR3 DNA follows: TGTGCCAGCAGAGCCCTAGGGGGAGACGAGCAGTACTTC. Protein sequence: CASRALGGDEQYF.

The chain combines TRBV12-3 or TRBV12-4 with TRBJ2-3, with D perhaps assigned TRBD1 or TRBD2 (5 bases each). The CDR3 spans 15 residues. With 5 bases removed from V and 0 bases from J, the gap between germline ends came to 12 bases. The CDR3 DNA reads as TGTGCCAGCAGTCCGGGACGGACTAGCACAGATACGCAGTATTTT. Protein product: CASSPGRTSTDTQYF.

This rearrangement joins TRBV6-6 to TRBJ1-3; D perhaps matches TRBD1 (5 bases). The germline V and J ends were trimmed by 5 bases and 0 bases, with 8 bases remaining between them. Germline V gene data show CDR1 as MNHNY and CDR2 as SVGAGI (reference sequence). This CDR3 contains 14 residues. The CDR3 protein is CASSAGSSGNTIYF. The CDR3 DNA is TGTGCCAGCAGTGCAGGGAGCTCTGGAAACACCATATATTTT.

Regarding this clonotype: Mismatch with germline at one junction end may stem from a read error. The rearrangement joins TRBV3-1 to TRBJ2-5; TRBD2 matches 7 bases. CDR1 LGHDT and CDR2 YNNKEL come from the germline V gene (reference sequence). The length of the CDR3 is 14 residues. CDR3 sequence reads: CASSPMGGLEIQYF. CDR3 sequence (DNA): TGTGCCAGCAGCCCCATGGGGGGGTTAGAGATCCAGTACTTC.

This clonotype was seen a handful of times. This chain links TRBV28 with TRBJ2-5, with 11 positions matching TRBD2. Matching the DNA end better, TRBJ2-7 makes the J call doubtful. This CDR3 spans 17 amino acids. Germline V gives CDR1 MDHEN, CDR2 SYDVKM. The CDR3 bases are TGTGCCAGCAGTTTATGGGTGACTAGCGGGGAGATGGACGAGCAGTACTTC. Translated, it gives CASSLWVTSGEMDEQYF.

This clonotype was found a few times. V usage is TRBV7-6 and J usage is TRBJ2-5, with a weak D call TRBD2 (5 bases). V was shortened by 2 bases and J by 5 bases, with 15 bases between the two germline ends. Looked up from germline, CDR1 is SGHVS and CDR2 is FNYEAQ. The CDR3 extends over 15 amino acids. CDR3 sequence (DNA): TGTGCCAGCAGCTTAAACCCGGGATGGCGGGAGACCCAGTACTTC. Its protein is CASSLNPGWRETQYF.

The V gene is TRBV5-5, the J gene TRBJ2-4, with 9 bases matching TRBD2. After removal of 3 bases from V and 5 bases from J, the junction contained 9 bases not matched to a gene. This CDR3 region has 16 residues. Germline CDR1 SGHKS, CDR2 YYEKEE (reference sequence). For the CDR3, the DNA is TGTGCCAGCAGCTATGATGGCGGGGGGGCTCAAAACATTCAGTACTTC. It translates to CASSYDGGGAQNIQYF. The variable domain in full, completed from reference TRBV5-5 and TRBJ2-4, reads DAGVTQSPTHLIKTRGQQVTLRCSPISGHKSVSWYQQVLGQGPQFIFQYYEKEERGRGNFPDRFSARQFPNYSSELNVNALLLGDSALYLCASSYDGGGAQNIQYFGAGTRLSVL.

This clonotype has a handful of counts. The chain is built from TRBV6-2 or TRBV6-3 and TRBJ2-1, with 12 bases aligning to TRBD2. In germline, CDR1 is MNHEY, CDR2 SVGEGT. With V trimmed by 5 bases and J by 8 bases, 4 bases remained unmatched. This CDR3 is built from 14 residues. The CDR3 bases are TGTGCCAGCAGTACACTAGCGGGGGGCGATGAGCAGTTCTTC. This codes for CASSTLAGGDEQFF.

The rearrangement uses TRBV18 and TRBJ2-1; a weak D match, TRBD2 (6 bases). Deletions cut 3 bases from V and 4 bases from J, with 13 bases between. The germline V gene encodes CDR1 KGHSH and CDR2 LQKENI. The CDR3 extends over 15 amino acids. CDR3: CASSPTSIGYNEQFF. The CDR3 DNA sequence: TGTGCCAGCTCACCGACTAGTATTGGGTACAATGAGCAGTTCTTC.

J is TRBJ1-2 and V is TRBV28; D uncertain. This CDR3 is 12 amino acids long. The V gene's germline CDR1 is MDHEN and CDR2 SYDVKM. V dropped 8 bases and J dropped 0 bases, with 7 bases sitting between them. CDR3 in amino acids: CASLTANYGYTF. CDR3 coding DNA: TGTGCCAGCTTAACAGCTAACTATGGCTACACCTTC.

This clonotype showed up just a few times. The chain carries TRBV7-8 and TRBJ2-5, with TRBD2 matching over 9 bases. CDR3 length equals 16 residues. Trimming at V came to 5 bases and at J to 4 bases, leaving 11 bases not matched to a gene. CDR1 is SGHVS and CDR2 is FQNEAQ in the germline V gene. The CDR3 region is CASSPLAGEAAETQYF. The CDR3 coding sequence is TGTGCCAGCAGCCCCTTAGCGGGAGAGGCGGCAGAGACCCAGTACTTC.

This clonotype turned up a few times. The chain is built from TRBV6-4 and TRBJ1-5; D may be TRBD1 (5 bases). This CDR3 region has 13 residues. CDR1 MRHNA and CDR2 SNTAGT come from the germline V gene. Trimming cost V 2 bases and J 7 bases, with 9 bases left between them. CDR3 nucleotide sequence: TGTGCCAGCAGTGACGAGGGGCGGCAGCCCCAGCATTTT. It encodes CASSDEGRQPQHF.

The chain employs TRBV28 and TRBJ2-3; unclear D gene. Germline V gene lookup returns CDR1 MDHEN and CDR2 SYDVKM. CDR3 size: 14 residues. Deletions cut 3 bases from V and 4 bases from J, with 11 bases between. The CDR3 is CASSFQVASDTQYF. The CDR3 region has the DNA TGTGCCAGCAGTTTTCAGGTCGCGTCAGATACGCAGTATTTT.